One sample yielded the 12 T cell receptor beta chains listed below, sequenced in a study of T cell repertoires in cytomegalovirus infection. TCRdb used MiXCR to reprocess the reads, holding one entry per CDR3 protein. The sample yields some 300,000 distinct CDR3 sequences, roughly a tenth seen once. The specimen sequenced was PBMCs. All receptors derive from a human donor in good health (CMV status not recorded). Some clones in this sample may be carry-over from other donors' samples.

This clonotype has ten or more counts. The chain joins TRBV29-1 to TRBJ1-1, with D unresolved. With 3 bases removed from V and 1 base from J, the gap between germline ends came to 6 bases. Germline CDR1 SQVTM, CDR2 ANQGSEA. This CDR3 has 12 amino acids. DNA of the CDR3: TGCAGCGTTGAGTCAGGGAACACTGAAGCTTTCTTT. Its protein is CSVESGNTEAFF.

V gene TRBV6-2 or TRBV6-3 combines with J gene TRBJ2-7; 10 positions match TRBD1. With V trimmed by 4 bases and J by 9 bases, 3 bases remained unmatched. Germline V gene sequence: CDR1 MNHEY, CDR2 SVGEGT. This CDR3 spans 12 amino acids. Here the CDR3 reads CASSSRTGGQYV. The DNA for the CDR3 is TGTGCCAGCAGTTCCCGGACAGGGGGGCAGTACGTC.

This clonotype appeared many times. The chain couples TRBV7-2 to TRBJ1-6; D remains unclear. Per the germline V gene, CDR1 is SGHTA and CDR2 is FQGNSA. V was clipped by 2 bases and J by 0 bases, with 14 bases between them. The CDR3 totals 18 residues. The CDR3 DNA reads TGTGCCAGCAGCTTACCCCGTGGGAGAGACTCCTATAATTCACCCCTCCACTTT. Translating gives CASSLPRGRDSYNSPLHF.

This clonotype showed up just a few times. The V and J genes are TRBV19 and TRBJ1-6; 8 bases match TRBD1. Germline V gene lookup returns CDR1 LNHDA and CDR2 SQIVND (reference sequence). This CDR3 region has 16 residues. Germline trimming cut 1 base from V and 10 bases from J; bases unmatched to any gene: 9. This chain's CDR3 is CASSIAHTGGRSPLHF. As DNA, the CDR3 is TGTGCCAGTAGTATAGCCCACACAGGGGGAAGGTCACCCCTCCACTTT.

This clonotype was detected many times. The chain joins TRBV20-1 to TRBJ1-4; 10 positions agree with TRBD1. J gave up 14 bases and V 2 bases, and 11 bases lay outside the gene matches. This CDR3 contains 14 residues. CDR1 is DFQATT, CDR2 SNEGSKA, per germline (reference sequence). As DNA, the CDR3 is TGCAGTGCTAGACCGGGACAGGGGAACTTGATCCTGTTTTTT. Protein: CSARPGQGNLILFF.

This clonotype was counted many times. This chain uses TRBV28 with TRBJ2-2; no clear D gene. CDR1 is MDHEN and CDR2 is SYDVKM in the germline V gene. V was clipped by 6 bases and J by 0 bases, with 5 bases between them. The CDR3 runs to 13 residues. The CDR3 reads CASRNANTGELFF. CDR3 DNA sequence: TGTGCCAGCAGGAACGCGAACACCGGGGAGCTGTTTTTT. Combining the CDR3 with reference TRBV28 and TRBJ2-2 gives the whole variable domain DVKVTQSSRYLVKRTGEKVFLECVQDMDHENMFWYRQDPGLGLRLIYFSYDVKMKEKGDIPEGYSVSREKKERFSLILESASTNQTSMYLCASRNANTGELFFGEGSRLTVL.

The chain employs TRBV6-6 and TRBJ2-3, with D hard to call. Germline CDR1 MNHNY, CDR2 SVGAGI (reference sequence). Trimming took 2 bases from V and 6 from J, leaving 6 bases between them. The CDR3 contains 12 residues. CDR3 in DNA: TGTGCCAGCAGTTACAGGTGGGATACGCAGTATTTT. It codes for CASSYRWDTQYF.

This clonotype has ten or more counts. The CDR3 here is CASSQVGHRYNEQFF. DNA for the CDR3: TGCGCCAGCAGCCAAGTTGGACATAGGTACAATGAGCAGTTCTTC. V and J are TRBV4-1 and TRBJ2-1, with D perhaps TRBD1 (5 bases). This CDR3 comprises 15 residues. Germline lookup yields CDR1 MGHRA and CDR2 YSYEKL. V gave up 1 base and J gave up 4 bases, with 11 bases separating them.

For this clonotype: Given a much more abundant clone one base away, this may be a read error. As the CDR3 is not closed by the conserved phenylalanine or tryptophan, this likely results from a read error. The V gene is TRBV20-1, the J gene TRBJ2-7; D is unresolved. The CDR3 spans 10 residues. Germline CDR1 and CDR2: DFQATT and SNEGSKA (reference sequence). The germline V and J ends were trimmed by 6 bases and 7 bases, with 10 bases remaining between them. In DNA form, the CDR3 reads TGCAGTGCCTATCGAGAAGAGCAGTACTCC. This encodes CSAYREEQYS.

This clonotype was detected only a few times. The gene calls are TRBV2 and TRBJ1-4; 10 nucleotides agree with TRBD1. J lost 8 bases, V lost 6 bases, and 6 bases had no gene match. CDR1 is SNHLY, CDR2 FYNNEI, per germline. There are 14 residues in the CDR3. The CDR3 reads CASRKTGGKEKLFF. In DNA form, the CDR3 reads TGTGCCAGCAGAAAGACAGGGGGCAAAGAAAAACTGTTTTTT.

This clonotype has at least ten counts. J is TRBJ2-7 and V is TRBV6-1; 9 bases map to TRBD1. The CDR3 extends over 13 amino acids. The germline V gene has CDR1 MNHNS and CDR2 SASEGT. V shed 5 bases, J shed 7 bases, and the junction held 6 bases outside the gene matches. In nucleotides, the CDR3 is TGTGCCAGCAGTCTCGGGACAGGGCGAGAGCAGTACGTC. It yields the protein CASSLGTGREQYV.

Many counts were recorded for this clonotype. The rearrangement links TRBV28 to TRBJ2-7; 8 bases agree with TRBD1. Trimming took 4 bases from V and 0 from J; bases not matched to a gene: 5. This CDR3 has 15 amino acids. The germline V gene encodes CDR1 MDHEN and CDR2 SYDVKM. CDR3 bases: TGTGCCAGCAGTTCGGGACAGGATTACTCCTACGAGCAGTACGTC. Residues: CASSSGQDYSYEQYV.